What follows are 17 T cell receptor beta chains derived from one specimen sequenced in a study of blood T cell repertoires in COVID-19. Some clones are missing from TCRdb's copy, which holds only in-frame ones; the method was immunoSEQ multiplex PCR. The sample lists hundreds of thousands of clones, around 86% seen once, with around 1.5% in the top ten. The sample was peripheral blood. The source of these receptors is a middle-aged woman who had recovered from COVID-19.

Only one count was recorded for this clone. This chain joins TRBV6-7 and TRBJ1-5; perhaps TRBD1 as D (6 bases). Being an ORF, TRBV6-7 has a function that is uncertain. V dropped 7 bases and J dropped 0 bases, with 34 bases sitting between them. The CDR3 runs 22 residues. The CDR3 DNA reads TGTGCCAGCACTCTAAATTGTACCGGGACACAAAGTCTGTTTAATAGCAATCAGCCCCAGCATTTT. Its protein is CASTLNCTGTQSLFNSNQPQHF.

The chain links TRBV18 to TRBJ2-6, with D maybe TRBD1 (6 bases). The CDR3 sequence is 17 residues long. Germline V gene data show CDR1 as KGHSH and CDR2 as LQKENI. The V end lost 2 bases, the J end lost 0 bases, and 11 bases lay between the germline ends. The CDR3 nucleotides are TGTGCCAGCTCACCAGGTCAGGGGATCTCTGGGGCCAACGTCCTGACTTTC. It is translated as CASSPGQGISGANVLTF.

This clone was detected only a few times. In nucleotides, the CDR3 is TGTGCCAGCAGTAATGAGGGAAACACTGAAGCTTTCTTT. It is translated as CASSNEGNTEAFF. J is TRBJ1-1 and V is TRBV2, with D unclear. CDR3 length: 13 residues. The germline V gene has CDR1 SNHLY and CDR2 FYNNEI. V lost 5 bases and J 2 bases, leaving 9 bases between the germline ends.

This chain joins TRBV30 and TRBJ1-5; no clear D gene. Looked up from germline, CDR1 is GTSNPN and CDR2 is SVGIG (reference sequence). The V end lost 1 base, the J end lost 6 bases, and 13 bases lay between the germline ends. The CDR3 sequence is 14 residues long. Here the CDR3 reads CAWSARHHGQPQHF. DNA of the CDR3: TGTGCCTGGAGTGCGCGTCACCACGGTCAGCCCCAGCATTTT.

The V and J genes are TRBV12-3 or TRBV12-4 and TRBJ2-5; the D gene is possibly TRBD2 (7 bases). V dropped 6 bases and J dropped 5 bases, with 13 bases sitting between them. This CDR3 contains 13 residues. The CDR3 DNA follows: TGTGCCAGCAGCCAAGGGGGGGCGGAGACCCAGTACTTC. Encoded protein: CASSQGGAETQYF.

The genes are TRBV14 and TRBJ2-1; tentatively, D is TRBD1 (6 bases). The CDR3 consists of 14 residues. The V gene lost 5 bases and the J gene lost 3 bases, with 11 bases spanning the gap. CDR1 and CDR2 from the germline V gene are SGHDN and FVKESK. The CDR3 reads CASSSNRVYNEQFF. CDR3 bases: TGTGCCAGCAGCTCTAACAGGGTCTACAATGAGCAGTTCTTC.

This chain links TRBV19 with TRBJ2-1, with 8 bases that match TRBD1. V gave up 8 bases and J gave up 0 bases; unmatched junction bases: 12. CDR3 length equals 17 residues. In germline, CDR1 is LNHDA, CDR2 SQIVND (reference sequence). CDR3 residues: CASCGTGTRSSYNEQFF. DNA for the CDR3: TGTGCCAGTTGCGGGACAGGTACCCGGAGCTCCTACAATGAGCAGTTCTTC.

This chain joins TRBV5-1 and TRBJ2-3; 8 bases map to TRBD2. V shed 1 base, J shed 2 bases, and the junction held 9 bases outside the gene matches. CDR3 length: 17 residues. CDR1 is SGHRS, CDR2 YFSETQ, per germline. The CDR3, as DNA: TGCGCCAGCAGCTTGCCTTTCGCAGCGGGGGACACAGATACGCAGTATTTT. This encodes CASSLPFAAGDTDTQYF.

V usage is TRBV5-1 and J usage is TRBJ2-5; 13 bases agree with TRBD2. In germline, CDR1 is SGHRS, CDR2 YFSETQ. V lost 4 bases and J lost 0; bases outside the gene matches: 3. The length of the CDR3 is 16 residues. The CDR3 here is CASSPGLAGDQETQYF. The CDR3 DNA is TGCGCCAGCAGCCCTGGACTAGCGGGGGACCAAGAGACCCAGTACTTC.

V and J are TRBV7-9 and TRBJ1-1; 9 positions match TRBD1. The CDR3 is 14 residues long. Trimming at V came to 5 bases and at J to 5 bases, leaving 6 bases not matched to a gene. Germline loops: CDR1 SEHNR, CDR2 FQNEAQ (reference sequence). The CDR3 region is CASSAQGADTEAFF. CDR3 DNA: TGTGCCAGCAGCGCACAGGGGGCAGATACTGAAGCTTTCTTT.

CDR3 loop: CASSLDRTYEQYF. As DNA, the CDR3 is TGTGCCAGCAGCTTAGACAGGACCTACGAGCAGTACTTC. The chain has TRBV7-9 and TRBJ2-7; maybe TRBD1 (5 bases). Germline V lookup: CDR1 SEHNR, CDR2 FQNEAQ (reference sequence). The CDR3 has 13 amino acids. Trimming stripped 1 base from V and 2 bases from J, with 6 bases between.

This chain links TRBV11-2 with TRBJ1-2, with 7 bases lining up with TRBD1. Germline values: CDR1 SGHAT, CDR2 FQNNGV. The CDR3 spans 14 residues. The V segment lost 4 bases and the J segment 2 bases; nucleotides outside the gene matches: 4. In DNA form, the CDR3 reads TGTGCCAGCAGCTCGGTGGGACAGAACTATGGCTACACCTTC. This translates into CASSSVGQNYGYTF.

This rearrangement joins TRBV6-6 to TRBJ1-5; D remains unclear. The CDR3 extends over 14 amino acids. The V and J ends lost 8 bases and 3 bases respectively, with 14 bases between them. Per germline, CDR1 MNHNY and CDR2 SVGAGI (reference sequence). CDR3 in DNA: TGTGCCAGCTCTGGGTTTAGCTTCAATCAGCCCCAGCATTTT. As protein: CASSGFSFNQPQHF.

This clone was counted once. The gene calls are TRBV5-1 and TRBJ2-5; D is unclear. There are 13 residues in the CDR3. Germline V gene data show CDR1 as SGHRS and CDR2 as YFSETQ. V lost 4 bases and J 4 bases, leaving 11 bases between the germline ends. CDR3 loop: CASSPDVGETQYF. CDR3 coding DNA: TGCGCCAGCAGCCCAGATGTTGGAGAGACCCAGTACTTC.

Concerning this clone: This same CDR3 is encoded by further DNA sequences in the sample. This chain connects TRBV18 to TRBJ1-1; D call uncertain. Trimming left V 2 bases short and J 1 base short, with 8 bases between. Germline CDR1 reads KGHSH; CDR2 reads LQKENI. The CDR3 length is 14 residues. The CDR3 DNA reads as TGTGCCAGCTCACCATTCCCCGGGAACACTGAAGCTTTCTTT. As protein: CASSPFPGNTEAFF.

This clone occurred once. The rearrangement joins TRBV5-1 to TRBJ1-4; a weak D match, TRBD1 (5 bases). Germline loops: CDR1 SGHRS, CDR2 YFSETQ. V shed 3 bases and J shed 4 bases, with 13 bases lying between them. The CDR3 has 15 amino acids. As DNA, the CDR3 is TGCGCCAGCAGCTCGTGGGGGGACCATAATGAAAAACTGTTTTTT. Translated: CASSSWGDHNEKLFF.

With regard to this clone: One junction end does not reproduce the germline sequence, and a read error may be involved. The V and J genes are TRBV7-9 and TRBJ2-1; 14 positions match TRBD2. The germline V gene encodes CDR1 SEHNR and CDR2 FQNEAQ (reference sequence). The CDR3 consists of 12 residues. The CDR3 bases are TGTGCCAGCAGCCTGGGACTAGCGGGGGCTCTCTTC. Encoded protein: CASSLGLAGALF. Looking up the rest from reference TRBV7-9 and TRBJ2-1 gives the full variable domain: DTGVSQNPRHKITKRGQNVTFRCDPISEHNRLYWYRQTLGQGPEFLTYFQNEAQLEKSRLLSDRFSAERPKGSFSTLEIQRTEQGDSAMYLCASSLGLAGALFGPGTRLTVL.